This entry lists 18 T cell receptor beta chains sequenced from one sample in a study of Graves' ophthalmopathy and Graves' hyperthyroidism. TCR beta CDR3 amplification used RNA transcripts. An initial RT-PCR round employing HTBI primers preceded a second-round multiplex PCR. TCRdb re-analysed the multiplex PCR reads in MiXCR, keeping a single row per CDR3 protein. The table shows more than 1,000,000 distinct CDR3 sequences, with 35% to 40% occurring only once. Material: peripheral blood or thyroid tissue (not recorded which). Receptors were obtained from an adult man with Graves' hyperthyroidism.

The CDR3 DNA is TGCAGTGCTAGTAGGTTAGTGGGAGGTTCAGATACGCAGTATTTT. It specifies CSASRLVGGSDTQYF. The rearrangement joins TRBV20-1 to TRBJ2-3; weak D call: TRBD2 (6 bases). The CDR3 extends over 15 amino acids. Trimming shortened V by 3 bases and J by 4 bases, and 17 bases separated the two germline ends. Germline CDR1 reads DFQATT; CDR2 reads SNEGSKA (reference sequence).

This chain links TRBV29-1 with TRBJ1-1; D not certain. CDR1 is SQVTM, CDR2 ANQGSEA, per germline. Trimming shortened V by 4 bases and J by 13 bases, and 7 bases separated the two germline ends. The CDR3 consists of 8 residues. This CDR3 reads CSVVEGFF. The CDR3 nucleotides read TGCAGCGTTGTTGAGGGTTTCTTT.

This clonotype has only a few counts. A read error is likely, as this CDR3 ends without the conserved phenylalanine or tryptophan. It is unclear where the CDR3 begins or ends on the DNA, so no DNA is shown, and the CDR3 is as TCRdb lists it. The chain recombines TRBV20-1 with TRBJ2-2; the table's D call, TRBD2, has no DNA check behind it. In germline, CDR1 is DFQATT, CDR2 SNEGSKA (reference sequence). The CDR3 has 8 amino acids, counting both end residues. CDR3 sequence: CSARDRAL.

As to this clonotype: At one end the junction does not follow the germline gene, possibly because of a read error. The CDR3 nucleotides are TGTGCCAGCAGTTGGGCCCCTACCTACGGGCAGTACTTC. Protein product: CASSWAPTYGQYF. V usage is TRBV12-3 or TRBV12-4 and J usage is TRBJ2-7; D gene ambiguous. This CDR3 is built from 13 residues.

The table lists this clonotype with many counts. The chain uses TRBV6-5 and TRBJ1-4; D is possibly TRBD1 (6 bases). Deletions cut 0 bases from V and 10 bases from J, with 15 bases between. CDR1 and CDR2 (germline): MNHEY, SVGAGI. The CDR3 totals 15 residues. The CDR3 loop reads CASSYSKQGNGKLFF. CDR3 nucleotide sequence: TGTGCCAGCAGTTACTCGAAACAGGGCAACGGAAAACTGTTTTTT.

The chain uses TRBV7-2 and TRBJ1-2, with TRBD1 matching over 8 bases. Germline trimming cut 2 bases from V and 5 bases from J; bases unmatched to any gene: 7. The CDR3 length is 15 residues. Germline CDR1 SGHTA, CDR2 FQGNSA. Here the CDR3 DNA reads TGTGCCAGCAGCTTATCCACAGGGGGGTCTTATGGCTACACCTTC. Translated: CASSLSTGGSYGYTF.

As regards this clonotype: A single base separates this from a much larger clone, so it may be a read error. The CDR3 loop is CASSYFGKLFF. The CDR3 region has the DNA TGTGCCAGTAGTTACTTTGGAAAACTGTTTTTT. The chain carries TRBV12-3 or TRBV12-4 and TRBJ1-4; D is undetermined. The CDR3 is 11 amino acids.

V usage is TRBV20-1 and J usage is TRBJ2-6, with D possibly matching TRBD1 (6 bases). V lost 5 bases and J 0 bases, leaving 11 bases between the germline ends. The CDR3 is made up of 15 amino acids. Germline V gene sequence: CDR1 DFQATT, CDR2 SNEGSKA (reference sequence). CDR3 residues: CSAGGSDSGANVLTF. The DNA of the CDR3 is TGCAGTGCTGGGGGCTCCGACTCTGGGGCCAACGTCCTGACTTTC.

This clonotype was found a few times. The chain employs TRBV6-5 and TRBJ2-7; 11 bases line up with TRBD2. Germline V lookup: CDR1 MNHEY, CDR2 SVGAGI. Germline trimming cut 7 bases from V and 3 bases from J; bases unmatched to any gene: 11. The CDR3 is 16 residues long. CDR3 in DNA: TGTGCCAGCATAACAACTAGCGGGGGCTTGTTCTACGAGCAGTACTTC. As protein: CASITTSGGLFYEQYF.

This clonotype was seen many times. The chain is built from TRBV7-8 and TRBJ1-5, with 7 bases that match TRBD1. V lost 5 bases, J lost 6 bases, and 10 bases stayed unmatched. CDR1 and CDR2 from the germline V gene are SGHVS and FQNEAQ. The CDR3 has 15 amino acids. CDR3 sequence: CASSPGTVAGQPQHF. DNA of the CDR3: TGTGCCAGCAGCCCAGGGACAGTTGCCGGTCAGCCCCAGCATTTT.

This clonotype was seen more than once but under ten times. This rearrangement joins TRBV6-5 to TRBJ1-6; 10 nucleotides match TRBD1. This CDR3 has 15 residues. The germline gives CDR1 MNHEY, CDR2 SVGAGI. The V and J ends lost 2 bases and 9 bases, in that order; junction bases with no gene match: 4. For the CDR3, the DNA is TGTGCCAGCAGTTACGGCGGACAGGGGGGTTCACCCCTCCACTTT. Protein sequence: CASSYGGQGGSPLHF.

This clonotype came up a few times. The CDR3 DNA sequence: TGTGCCTTTGCCACAGGGGTCGGTCAGCCCCAGCATTTT. Encoded protein: CAFATGVGQPQHF. The chain combines TRBV30 with TRBJ1-5; 7 bases line up with TRBD1. The CDR3 covers 13 residues. V was clipped by 7 bases and J by 6 bases; unmatched bases: 9. The germline V gene has CDR1 GTSNPN and CDR2 SVGIG (reference sequence).

This clonotype has only a few counts. The chain links TRBV7-9 to TRBJ1-1; D gene uncertain. CDR3 length equals 16 residues. Germline-derived CDR1 and CDR2 are SEHNR and FQNEAQ (reference sequence). Trimming took 1 base from V and 0 from J, leaving 12 bases between them. The CDR3 DNA reads TGTGCCAGCAGCTTAGAGGGTCGGGTATTGAACACTGAAGCTTTCTTT. Translated: CASSLEGRVLNTEAFF.

CDR3 DNA sequence: TGCGCCAGCAGCTCACGAGGGATGGGGGAGACCCAGTACTTC. Protein product: CASSSRGMGETQYF. The chain is built from TRBV5-1 and TRBJ2-5, with a weak D call TRBD2 (5 bases). CDR3 length equals 14 residues. CDR1 and CDR2 (germline): SGHRS, YFSETQ. The V end lost 3 bases, the J end lost 5 bases, and 14 bases lay between the germline ends.

In its sample, this clonotype was seen many times. This sequence may be a read error, since a much larger clone differs from it by one base. The rearrangement links TRBV2 to TRBJ1-5, with D maybe TRBD1 (5 bases). In germline, CDR1 is SNHLY, CDR2 FYNNEI. This CDR3 spans 13 amino acids. Deletions cut 7 bases from V and 1 base from J, with 8 bases between. CDR3 residues: CASIRDSNQPQHF. CDR3 nucleotides: TGTGCCAGCATCCGGGACAGCAATCAGCCCCAGCATTTT.

The V and J genes are TRBV20-1 and TRBJ1-2; D uncertain. Looked up from germline, CDR1 is DFQATT and CDR2 is SNEGSKA (reference sequence). This CDR3 region has 14 residues. With 6 bases removed from V and 8 bases from J, the gap between germline ends came to 22 bases. The CDR3 loop is CSAADDRLYVGYTF. CDR3 DNA: TGCAGTGCGGCAGACGATCGACTCTATGTAGGCTACACCTTC.

The chain is built from TRBV20-1 and TRBJ2-5; tentative D call: TRBD1 (6 bases). V was shortened by 0 bases and J by 4 bases, with 9 bases between the two germline ends. Germline values: CDR1 DFQATT, CDR2 SNEGSKA (reference sequence). The CDR3 loop spans 13 amino acids. This CDR3 reads CSAREQGGETQYF. The CDR3 coding sequence is TGCAGTGCTAGAGAACAAGGGGGAGAGACCCAGTACTTC.

This clonotype occurred many times. J is TRBJ2-5 and V is TRBV7-6; D might be TRBD2 (5 bases). This CDR3 contains 15 residues. Germline lookup yields CDR1 SGHVS and CDR2 FNYEAQ. The V and J ends lost 4 bases and 1 base respectively, with 13 bases between them. The CDR3 region is CASSSGGWGQETQYF. The CDR3 nucleotides are TGTGCCAGCAGCTCCGGCGGGTGGGGCCAAGAGACCCAGTACTTC.